This T cell receptor beta chain was obtained from a study of radiation and T cells in renal cell carcinoma. This clone occurred a few times. As to time point: baseline pretreatment blood. Treatment noted: 15 Gy SBRT to primary tumor, nephrectomy 4 weeks later. Only in-frame clones appear in the TCRdb table, and some are missing; sequencing was by immunoSEQ multiplex PCR. The table records about 130,000 clones, roughly 80% of them present only once. The CDR3 is 15 amino acids. CDR1 is SGDLS, CDR2 YYNGEE, per germline. Trimming removed 0 bases at V and 0 bases at J, with 7 bases between. The source of this sequence is an older woman with renal cell carcinoma. The input for sequencing was blood, taken from a patient whose treatment included radiotherapy and nephrectomy. The gene calls are TRBV9 and TRBJ1-5; D may be TRBD1 (5 bases). CDR3 coding DNA: TGTGCCAGCAGCGTAGAGGGGAATAGCAATCAGCCCCAGCATTTT. Protein: CASSVEGNSNQPQHF.